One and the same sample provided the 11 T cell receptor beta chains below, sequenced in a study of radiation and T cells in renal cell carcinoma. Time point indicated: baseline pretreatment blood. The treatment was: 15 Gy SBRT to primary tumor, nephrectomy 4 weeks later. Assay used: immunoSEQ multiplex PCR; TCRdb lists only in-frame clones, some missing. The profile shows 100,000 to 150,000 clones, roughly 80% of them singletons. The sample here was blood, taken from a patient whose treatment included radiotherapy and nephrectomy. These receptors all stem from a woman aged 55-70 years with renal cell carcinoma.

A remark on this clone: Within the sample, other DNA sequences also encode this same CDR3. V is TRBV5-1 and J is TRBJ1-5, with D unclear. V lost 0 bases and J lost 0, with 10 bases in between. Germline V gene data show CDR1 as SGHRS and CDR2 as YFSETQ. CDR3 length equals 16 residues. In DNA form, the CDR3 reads TGCGCCAGCAGCTTGGGCCCGTCAGGTAGCAATCAGCCCCAGCATTTT. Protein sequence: CASSLGPSGSNQPQHF.

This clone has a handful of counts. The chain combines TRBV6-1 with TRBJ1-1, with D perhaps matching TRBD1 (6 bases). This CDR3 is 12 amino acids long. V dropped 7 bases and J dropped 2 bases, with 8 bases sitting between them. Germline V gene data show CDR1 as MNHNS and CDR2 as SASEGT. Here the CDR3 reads CASMGGNTEAFF. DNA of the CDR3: TGTGCCAGCATGGGGGGCAACACTGAAGCTTTCTTT.

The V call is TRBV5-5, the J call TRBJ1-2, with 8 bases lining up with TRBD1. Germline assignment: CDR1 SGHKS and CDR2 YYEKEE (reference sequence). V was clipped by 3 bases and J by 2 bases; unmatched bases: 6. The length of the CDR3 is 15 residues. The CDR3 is CASSSTQGVNYGYTF. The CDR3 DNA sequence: TGTGCCAGCAGCTCTACACAGGGGGTAAACTATGGCTACACCTTC.

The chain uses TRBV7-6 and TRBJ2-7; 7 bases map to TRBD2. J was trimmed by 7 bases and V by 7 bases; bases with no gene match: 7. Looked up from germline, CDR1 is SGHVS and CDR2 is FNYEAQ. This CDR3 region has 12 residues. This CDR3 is CASTNFGGEQYF. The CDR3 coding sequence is TGTGCCAGCACCAATTTCGGGGGGGAGCAGTACTTC. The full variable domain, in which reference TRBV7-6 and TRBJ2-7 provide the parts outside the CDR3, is GAGVSQSPRYKVTKRGQDVALRCDPISGHVSLYWYRQALGQGPEFLTYFNYEAQQDKSGLPNDRFSAERPEGSISTLTIQRTEQRDSAMYRCASTNFGGEQYFGPGTRLTVT.

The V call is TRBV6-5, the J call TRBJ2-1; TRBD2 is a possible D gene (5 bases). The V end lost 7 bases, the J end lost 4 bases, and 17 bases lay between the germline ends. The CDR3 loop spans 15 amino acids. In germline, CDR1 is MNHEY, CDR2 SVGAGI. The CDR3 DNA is TGTGCCAGCACTCGGACTTTGGAGAATTACAATGAGCAGTTCTTC. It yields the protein CASTRTLENYNEQFF.

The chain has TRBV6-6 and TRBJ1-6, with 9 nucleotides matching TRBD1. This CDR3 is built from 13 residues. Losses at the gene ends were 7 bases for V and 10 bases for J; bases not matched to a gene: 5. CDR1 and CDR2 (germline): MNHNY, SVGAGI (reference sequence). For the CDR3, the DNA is TGTGCCAGCACACAGGGGGCGCGATCACCCCTCCACTTT. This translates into CASTQGARSPLHF.

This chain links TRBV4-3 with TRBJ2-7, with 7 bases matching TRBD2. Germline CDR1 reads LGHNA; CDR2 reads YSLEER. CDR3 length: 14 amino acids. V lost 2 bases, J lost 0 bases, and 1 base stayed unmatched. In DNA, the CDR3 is TGCGCCAGCAGCCAAACTAGCGACTCCTACGAGCAGTACTTC. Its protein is CASSQTSDSYEQYF.

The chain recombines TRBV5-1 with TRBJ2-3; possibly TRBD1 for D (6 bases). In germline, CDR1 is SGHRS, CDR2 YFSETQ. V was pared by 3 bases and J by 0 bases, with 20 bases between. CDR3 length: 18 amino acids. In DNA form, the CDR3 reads TGCGCCAGCAGCTCCGCATCGGGCAGGGGAGCTAGCACAGATACGCAGTATTTT. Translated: CASSSASGRGASTDTQYF.

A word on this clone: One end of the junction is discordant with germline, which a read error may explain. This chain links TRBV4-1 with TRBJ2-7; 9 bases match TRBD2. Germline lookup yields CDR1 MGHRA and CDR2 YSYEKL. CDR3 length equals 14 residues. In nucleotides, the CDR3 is TGCGCCAGCAGCCAAGGACTAGCGGCCTATCCTCAGAACTTC. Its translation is CASSQGLAAYPQNF.

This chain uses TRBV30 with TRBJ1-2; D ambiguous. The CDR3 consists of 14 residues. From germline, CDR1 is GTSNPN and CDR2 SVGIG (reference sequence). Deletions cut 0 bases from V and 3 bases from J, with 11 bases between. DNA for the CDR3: TGTGCCTGGAGTGTACTGGCCTCAGACTATGGCTACACCTTC. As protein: CAWSVLASDYGYTF.

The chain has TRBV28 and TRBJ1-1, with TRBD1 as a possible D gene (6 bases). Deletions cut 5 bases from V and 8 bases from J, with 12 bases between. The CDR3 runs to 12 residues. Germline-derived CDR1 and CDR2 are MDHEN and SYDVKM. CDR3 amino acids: CASSAEGGEAFF. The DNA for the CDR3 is TGTGCCAGCAGTGCCGAGGGGGGAGAAGCTTTCTTT.